What follows are 8 T cell receptor beta chains derived from one specimen sequenced in a study of long-term antiretroviral therapy in people with HIV. With survey level as its setting, the immunoSEQ assay was v3.0. Profiled with immunoSEQ multiplex PCR; TCRdb holds only in-frame clones, not every one. Here the sample spans some 30,000 clones, almost 95% being singletons. Sequencing was performed on unsorted PBMCs, taken roughly 7.1 years after starting antiretroviral therapy. The receptors shown here come from a man aged 50 to 60 with HIV.

The V and J genes are TRBV6-1 and TRBJ1-3; maybe TRBD1 (5 bases). Deletions cut 6 bases from V and 1 base from J, with 7 bases between. CDR3 length: 13 amino acids. Germline CDR1 is MNHNS and CDR2 is SASEGT. The CDR3 here is CASRPGSGNTIYF. In nucleotides, the CDR3 is TGTGCCAGCAGGCCAGGGTCTGGAAACACCATATATTTT.

The chain uses TRBV7-9 and TRBJ1-1; D uncertain. The CDR3 is made up of 16 amino acids. The germline V gene has CDR1 SEHNR and CDR2 FQNEAQ (reference sequence). Trimming took off 3 bases at V and 1 base at J, with 15 bases between the two ends. CDR3: CASSFYFGRENTEAFF. Here the CDR3 DNA reads TGTGCCAGCAGCTTTTATTTCGGACGGGAGAACACTGAAGCTTTCTTT.

This rearrangement joins TRBV7-9 to TRBJ2-3; D might be TRBD1 or TRBD2, each matching 5 bases. V was trimmed by 2 bases and J by 1 base, leaving 16 bases between them. In germline, CDR1 is SEHNR, CDR2 FQNEAQ (reference sequence). The length of the CDR3 is 17 residues. CDR3: CASSLTRGRVGTDTQYF. The CDR3 nucleotides are TGTGCCAGCAGCTTAACGAGGGGCAGGGTAGGCACAGATACGCAGTATTTT.

CDR3 residues: CASSPGQSLYNEQFF. The CDR3 coding sequence is TGTGCCAGCAGTCCCGGACAGTCCTTATACAATGAGCAGTTCTTC. The chain couples TRBV9 to TRBJ2-1, with D possibly TRBD1 on 6 matching bases. CDR3 length: 15 residues. Trimming pared 5 bases from V and 4 bases from J, leaving 16 bases between. Per germline, CDR1 SGDLS and CDR2 YYNGEE.

The CDR3 DNA sequence: TGTGCCAGCAGCTTGGCGGGGGACAGCACTGAAGCTTTCTTT. It is translated as CASSLAGDSTEAFF. The chain couples TRBV5-4 to TRBJ1-1; 7 bases line up with TRBD1. Germline lookup yields CDR1 SGHNT and CDR2 YYREEE (reference sequence). The CDR3 loop spans 14 amino acids. Trimming cost V 0 bases and J 4 bases; bases outside gene matches: 3. Full variable domain (remainder filled in from reference TRBV5-4 and TRBJ1-1): ETGVTQSPTHLIKTRGQQVTLRCSSQSGHNTVSWYQQALGQGPQFIFQYYREEENGRGNFPPRFSGLQFPNYSSELNVNALELDDSALYLCASSLAGDSTEAFFGQGTRLTVV.

The gene calls are TRBV7-3 and TRBJ1-1, with D maybe TRBD1 (5 bases). The CDR3 contains 13 residues. The germline CDR1 and CDR2 sequences are SGHTA and FQGTGA. V was trimmed by 2 bases and J by 3 bases, leaving 7 bases between them. Written as DNA, the CDR3 is TGTGCCAGCAGCTTACGGGGGGACACTGAAGCTTTCTTT. This encodes CASSLRGDTEAFF.

The chain carries TRBV6-5 and TRBJ1-3, with no clear D. V was cut by 4 bases and J by 0 bases, with 4 bases left in between. The CDR3 is made up of 13 amino acids. CDR1 and CDR2 (germline): MNHEY, SVGAGI. The DNA of the CDR3 is TGTGCCAGCAGTTCGAACTCTGGAAACACCATATATTTT. This codes for CASSSNSGNTIYF.

This clone was detected once. The chain uses TRBV21-1 and TRBJ2-7; the listed D gene, TRBD1, was not tested against the DNA. TRBV21-1 is an annotated pseudogene. The CDR3 contains 19 residues. CDR3 protein: CASSPRSGTGHFPSYEQYF. DNA of the CDR3: TGTGCCAGCAGCCCCCGGTCGGGGACAGGTCACTTCCCCTCCTACGAGCAGTACTTC.